The T cell receptor (beta chain) described here comes from a study of neurological immune-mediated disorders. Study-wide results and caveats: None of the CDR3 amino acid sequences in expanded clones turned up in more than one subject, which points to private repertoires in all groups.

The cDNA was synthesized by means of template-switch 5'RACE, which was carried out with 10-nucleotide random UMIs. One entry per CDR3 protein, called by TCRdb with MiXCR from the 5' RACE reads. The data contain under 85,000 distinct CDR3 sequences, 14% of them singletons. Germline assignment: CDR1 LNHNV and CDR2 YYDKDF (reference sequence). This CDR3 is built from 15 residues. Trimming shortened V by 0 bases and J by 2 bases, and 11 bases separated the two germline ends. In this sample, this clonotype turned up many times. Its antigen is not identified. The source of this sequence is a woman between 50 and 59 years old in good health. Sequenced material: PBMCs. This sequence joins TRBV15 and TRBJ2-7; D possibly corresponds to TRBD2 (7 bases). Here the CDR3 reads CATSREMGGPYEQYF. The CDR3 DNA reads TGTGCCACCAGCAGAGAAATGGGGGGGCCCTACGAGCAGTACTTC.